These 32 T cell receptor beta chains came from one sample sequenced in a study of CD8+CD57+ T cells in acquired aplastic anemia. Genomic DNA provided the template from which TCR beta VDJ and CDR3 profiles were obtained. TCRdb analysed the reads with MiXCR anew, one entry per CDR3 protein. The table records over 150,000 distinct CDR3 sequences, around 45% of them present only once. The specimen sequenced was sorted CD4+, CD8+, or CD8+CD57+ T cells (not recorded which) from PBMCs. Source of these receptors: a human donor in good health.

The sample holds a few counts of this clonotype. The J gene is TRBJ2-3, the V gene TRBV2; D gene uncertain. V lost 1 base and J lost 2, with 10 bases in between. In germline, CDR1 is SNHLY, CDR2 FYNNEI. The CDR3 has 15 amino acids. In DNA form, the CDR3 reads TGTGCCAGCAGTGAAGAGGGCAGCCACACAGATACGCAGTATTTT. Protein product: CASSEEGSHTDTQYF.

This clonotype was found many times. The CDR3 here is CASSLASTGPGELFF. The DNA for the CDR3 is TGTGCCAGCAGCTTAGCGTCGACAGGGCCCGGGGAGCTGTTTTTT. This chain links TRBV7-2 with TRBJ2-2; 7 bases align to TRBD1. The ends lost 0 bases at V and 6 bases at J; junction bases unmatched: 4. The CDR3 totals 15 residues. Germline CDR1 reads SGHTA; CDR2 reads FQGNSA.

CDR3 bases: TGTGCCAGCAGCCGCCCGTCCGGGGAGCTGTTTTTT. Translated: CASSRPSGELFF. The V call is TRBV7-2, the J call TRBJ2-2; D is unclear. CDR3 length equals 12 residues. The germline V gene encodes CDR1 SGHTA and CDR2 FQGNSA. V was shortened by 5 bases and J by 6 bases, with 7 bases between the two germline ends.

The chain carries TRBV6-2 or TRBV6-3 and TRBJ1-3; 8 bases line up with TRBD1. J gave up 6 bases and V 4 bases, and 8 bases lay outside the gene matches. CDR1 and CDR2 from the germline V gene are MNHEY and SVGEGT. The CDR3 is 15 amino acids. The DNA of the CDR3 is TGTGCCAGCAGTTCCCCCGGACAGGGAGCAAACACCATATATTTT. Translation: CASSSPGQGANTIYF.

The genes are TRBV29-1 and TRBJ2-7; TRBD2 matches at 8 bases. This CDR3 spans 14 amino acids. Trimming at V came to 4 bases and at J to 0 bases, leaving 5 bases not matched to a gene. Germline V gene data show CDR1 as SQVTM and CDR2 as ANQGSEA. As DNA, the CDR3 is TGCAGCGTTGCGGGGGGGAGGAGCTCCTACGAGCAGTACTTC. It translates to CSVAGGRSSYEQYF.

J is TRBJ2-5 and V is TRBV24-1, with D possibly matching TRBD1 (6 bases). The CDR3 loop spans 14 amino acids. From germline, CDR1 is KGHDR and CDR2 SFDVKD. V lost 4 bases to trimming and J lost 5 bases, with 13 bases between them. CDR3 DNA: TGTGCCACCAGTGACGCCAGGGGAGCGGAGACCCAGTACTTC. It specifies CATSDARGAETQYF.

The V gene is TRBV15, the J gene TRBJ2-7; TRBD2 aligns across 12 bases. CDR1 and CDR2 (germline): LNHNV, YYDKDF (reference sequence). The CDR3 is 15 amino acids. The V gene end was trimmed by 0 bases and the J gene end by 3 bases; junction bases not matched to a gene: 0. CDR3 sequence reads: CATSRELAGGYEQYF. In DNA, the CDR3 is TGTGCCACCAGCAGAGAACTAGCGGGAGGCTACGAGCAGTACTTC.

This clonotype has only a few counts. The chain combines TRBV6-4 with TRBJ2-3; TRBD1 or TRBD2 may be the D gene (5 bases each). CDR1 and CDR2 (germline): MRHNA, SNTAGT. Trimming removed 2 bases at V and 1 base at J, with 7 bases between. This CDR3 comprises 14 residues. As DNA, the CDR3 is TGTGCCAGCAGTGACGGGGGTGGCACAGATACGCAGTATTTT. Its translation is CASSDGGGTDTQYF.

The V and J genes are TRBV7-9 and TRBJ2-7; D uncertain. CDR3 length: 14 amino acids. Deletions cut 0 bases from V and 3 bases from J, with 9 bases between. The germline CDR1 and CDR2 sequences are SEHNR and FQNEAQ (reference sequence). In DNA form, the CDR3 reads TGTGCCAGCAGCTTAGCCGAATCCCGCTACGAGCAGTACTTC. Translated, it gives CASSLAESRYEQYF.

The table lists this clonotype with many counts. The chain couples TRBV5-6 to TRBJ1-1; 7 bases align to TRBD1. V was clipped by 4 bases and J by 4 bases; unmatched bases: 10. Germline loops: CDR1 SGHDT, CDR2 YYEEEE. The CDR3 is made up of 15 amino acids. The CDR3 sequence is CASSGSTGVVTEAFF. CDR3 DNA sequence: TGTGCCAGCAGCGGATCAACAGGGGTGGTCACTGAAGCTTTCTTT. The full variable domain, in which reference TRBV5-6 and TRBJ1-1 provide the parts outside the CDR3, is DAGVTQSPTHLIKTRGQQVTLRCSPKSGHDTVSWYQQALGQGPQFIFQYYEEEERQRGNFPDRFSGHQFPNYSSELNVNALLLGDSALYLCASSGSTGVVTEAFFGQGTRLTVV.

This clonotype was observed at least ten times. CDR3 loop: CSARTFLTGAHYEQYF. The CDR3 DNA follows: TGCAGTGCTAGAACTTTCCTAACAGGGGCCCACTACGAGCAGTACTTC. The chain carries TRBV20-1 and TRBJ2-7; 7 bases are a match to TRBD1. V lost 2 bases and J lost 3; bases outside the gene matches: 13. The CDR3 is made up of 16 amino acids. From germline, CDR1 is DFQATT and CDR2 SNEGSKA (reference sequence).

The V and J genes are TRBV7-8 and TRBJ1-6; D remains ambiguous. V was cut by 6 bases and J by 7 bases, with 13 bases left in between. The CDR3 consists of 14 residues. Germline-derived CDR1 and CDR2 are SGHVS and FQNEAQ. The CDR3 coding sequence is TGTGCCAGCAGAGAGGGATTATGGAATTCACCCCTCCACTTT. Its protein product is CASREGLWNSPLHF.

The V and J genes are TRBV15 and TRBJ2-5; TRBD1 aligns across 7 bases. Germline trimming cut 0 bases from V and 5 bases from J; bases unmatched to any gene: 9. The CDR3 has 16 residues. CDR1 is LNHNV, CDR2 YYDKDF, per germline (reference sequence). The CDR3 nucleotides read TGTGCCACCAGCAGAGAAGGGACAGTCGGCGGCGAGACCCAGTACTTC. Its protein product is CATSREGTVGGETQYF. The full variable domain, in which reference TRBV15 and TRBJ2-5 provide the parts outside the CDR3, is DAMVIQNPRYQVTQFGKPVTLSCSQTLNHNVMYWYQQKSSQAPKLLFHYYDKDFNNEADTPDNFQSRRPNTSFCFLDIRSPGLGDTAMYLCATSREGTVGGETQYFGPGTRLLVL.

This clonotype came up many times. V gene TRBV7-9 combines with J gene TRBJ1-3; 9 bases are shared with TRBD1. This CDR3 is built from 16 residues. Germline CDR1 SEHNR, CDR2 FQNEAQ (reference sequence). The V segment lost 5 bases and the J segment 10 bases; nucleotides outside the gene matches: 15. CDR3 nucleotide sequence: TGTGCCAGCAGCCATCGGGACAGGGCGGTGAGAGGGACCATATATTTT. The encoded protein is CASSHRDRAVRGTIYF.

This clonotype occurred many times. This chain uses TRBV10-3 with TRBJ1-1; 7 positions agree with TRBD1. The CDR3 loop spans 14 amino acids. V was clipped by 6 bases and J by 0 bases; unmatched bases: 4. From germline, CDR1 is ENHRY and CDR2 SYGVKD. The CDR3 loop reads CAIRRQGVNTEAFF. CDR3 nucleotides: TGTGCCATCAGGCGTCAGGGGGTGAACACTGAAGCTTTCTTT.

This clonotype has at least ten counts. The chain recombines TRBV25-1 with TRBJ2-3, with TRBD2 as a possible D gene (5 bases). CDR3 length: 14 amino acids. Germline CDR1 is MGHDK and CDR2 is SYGVNS. Trimming removed 7 bases at V and 3 bases at J, with 14 bases between. The CDR3: CASTTTSVTDTQYF. The CDR3 coding sequence is TGTGCCAGCACGACTACATCGGTAACAGATACGCAGTATTTT.

The genes are TRBV20-1 and TRBJ1-5; D is possibly TRBD1 (6 bases). Germline V gene lookup returns CDR1 DFQATT and CDR2 SNEGSKA (reference sequence). This CDR3 is built from 17 residues. V was pared by 0 bases and J by 4 bases, with 19 bases between. The CDR3 bases are TGCAGTGCTAGAGAATCCGGGACATCACAGTCGAATCAGCCCCAGCATTTT. This translates into CSARESGTSQSNQPQHF.

This clonotype has ten or more counts. The gene calls are TRBV20-1 and TRBJ2-4, with TRBD1 identical over 8 bases. This CDR3 comprises 16 residues. V lost 0 bases and J lost 3; bases outside the gene matches: 7. Germline assignment: CDR1 DFQATT and CDR2 SNEGSKA (reference sequence). The CDR3 sequence is CSARDSGRGLKNIQYF. CDR3 nucleotides: TGCAGTGCTAGAGATAGTGGCAGGGGGCTCAAAAACATTCAGTACTTC.

The chain recombines TRBV9 with TRBJ2-3, with 7 bases that match TRBD1. J was trimmed by 1 base and V by 0 bases; bases with no gene match: 2. There are 15 residues in the CDR3. Germline V gives CDR1 SGDLS, CDR2 YYNGEE. CDR3 amino acids: CASSVGGTGTDTQYF. In DNA, the CDR3 is TGTGCCAGCAGCGTAGGGGGGACAGGCACAGATACGCAGTATTTT.

Remarks on this clonotype: A read error may be the cause here, since a much bigger clone is one base away. In DNA form, the CDR3 reads TGCGCCAGCAGCGGACAGAGAGAATACGAGCAGTACTTC. It codes for CASSGQREYEQYF. This rearrangement joins TRBV5-1 to TRBJ2-7, with D tentatively TRBD1 (6 bases). Trimming removed 4 bases at V and 4 bases at J, with 12 bases between. Per the germline V gene, CDR1 is SGHRS and CDR2 is YFSETQ. The CDR3 consists of 13 residues.

This chain connects TRBV2 to TRBJ1-5; D is perhaps TRBD1 (6 bases). This CDR3 comprises 15 residues. The germline V and J ends were trimmed by 6 bases and 8 bases, with 20 bases remaining between them. Germline V gene lookup returns CDR1 SNHLY and CDR2 FYNNEI. The CDR3 reads CASRAGGLLREPQHF. CDR3 nucleotide sequence: TGTGCCAGCAGGGCCGGGGGGCTCTTAAGGGAGCCCCAGCATTTT.

This clonotype was recorded a few times. The DNA of the CDR3 is TGTGCCAGCAGCCTTGGGAGCTCCTACAATGAGCAGTTCTTC. It codes for CASSLGSSYNEQFF. V gene TRBV3-1 combines with J gene TRBJ2-1; tentative D call: TRBD2 (5 bases). CDR3 length: 14 amino acids. The germline V gene encodes CDR1 LGHDT and CDR2 YNNKEL (reference sequence). Trimming removed 4 bases at V and 0 bases at J, with 7 bases between.

This chain links TRBV6-4 with TRBJ1-2, with 7 positions matching TRBD1. The germline CDR1 and CDR2 sequences are MRHNA and SNTAGT. V lost 7 bases and J lost 8; bases outside the gene matches: 13. The CDR3 has 14 residues. The CDR3 coding sequence is TGTGCCAGCAATAGGCCCGACAGGGAAGCGGGCTACACCTTC. Translating gives CASNRPDREAGYTF.

This clonotype came up many times. The chain joins TRBV19 to TRBJ2-7, with D tentatively TRBD2 (7 bases). This CDR3 is 15 amino acids long. V lost 1 base and J lost 3, with 13 bases in between. The germline V gene encodes CDR1 LNHDA and CDR2 SQIVND (reference sequence). The CDR3 nucleotides are TGTGCCAGTAGTATAGCGGGGGGCCAATTCTACGAGCAGTACTTC. Encoded protein: CASSIAGGQFYEQYF.

This sequence joins TRBV9 and TRBJ2-7; D call uncertain. The CDR3 extends over 12 amino acids. The V end lost 4 bases, the J end lost 3 bases, and 8 bases lay between the germline ends. Per the germline V gene, CDR1 is SGDLS and CDR2 is YYNGEE. CDR3 in amino acids: CASSRDSYEQYF. For the CDR3, the DNA is TGTGCCAGCAGCAGGGATAGCTACGAGCAGTACTTC.

This clonotype was seen a handful of times. This chain connects TRBV2 to TRBJ1-1; no clear D. The CDR3 is 13 residues long. V was cut by 4 bases and J by 1 base, with 7 bases left in between. Germline CDR1 reads SNHLY; CDR2 reads FYNNEI. The DNA for the CDR3 is TGTGCCAGCAGTGCGGCACCGAACACTGAAGCTTTCTTT. Amino acids: CASSAAPNTEAFF.

The chain joins TRBV25-1 to TRBJ1-5, with a tentative D call TRBD1 (5 bases). Trimming stripped 4 bases from V and 0 bases from J, with 13 bases between. Germline assignment: CDR1 MGHDK and CDR2 SYGVNS. The CDR3 length is 16 residues. The CDR3 DNA reads TGTGCCAGCAGTGCCAACCGGGACGGTAGCAATCAGCCCCAGCATTTT. Residues: CASSANRDGSNQPQHF.

Concerning this clonotype: A read error may produce the germline difference seen at one junction end. The chain is built from TRBV7-9 and TRBJ2-5; 12 positions agree with TRBD2. The CDR3 sequence is 14 residues long. Germline CDR1 reads SEHNR; CDR2 reads FQNEAQ (reference sequence). CDR3: CASSLAGGPETQYF. CDR3 DNA: TGTGCCAGCAGCCTAGCGGGAGGGCCGGAGACCCAGTACTTC.

This clonotype showed up many times. The V and J genes are TRBV10-3 and TRBJ1-1, with D unresolved. V dropped 6 bases and J dropped 1 base, with 12 bases sitting between them. Germline CDR1 reads ENHRY; CDR2 reads SYGVKD. This CDR3 has 14 amino acids. CDR3 region: CAISLREGNTEAFF. CDR3 DNA sequence: TGTGCCATCAGCCTACGAGAGGGGAACACTGAAGCTTTCTTT.

Ten or more counts support this clonotype. This rearrangement joins TRBV20-1 to TRBJ1-2; the D gene is possibly TRBD1 (6 bases). V lost 6 bases, J lost 7 bases, and 12 bases lay in between. The CDR3 spans 11 residues. Germline CDR1 and CDR2: DFQATT and SNEGSKA (reference sequence). CDR3 sequence reads: CSATGWGGYTF. The CDR3 bases are TGCAGTGCAACAGGGTGGGGTGGCTACACCTTC.

This clonotype was observed many times. The J gene is TRBJ1-2, the V gene TRBV11-1; D is perhaps TRBD1 (6 bases). CDR1 is SGHAT and CDR2 is FQDESV in the germline V gene (reference sequence). The CDR3 is 15 residues long. Trimming pared 5 bases from V and 4 bases from J, leaving 17 bases between. The CDR3 region has the DNA TGTGCCAGCAGCCGGAGTAGGGGGGCAAGCTATGGCTACACCTTC. It codes for CASSRSRGASYGYTF.

V and J are TRBV5-1 and TRBJ2-2; TRBD1 matches at 7 bases. This CDR3 spans 15 amino acids. Germline CDR1 SGHRS, CDR2 YFSETQ. After removal of 0 bases from V and 3 bases from J, the junction contained 2 bases not matched to a gene. The CDR3 protein is CASSLGDRHTGELFF. CDR3 nucleotides: TGCGCCAGCAGCTTGGGGGACAGACACACCGGGGAGCTGTTTTTT.